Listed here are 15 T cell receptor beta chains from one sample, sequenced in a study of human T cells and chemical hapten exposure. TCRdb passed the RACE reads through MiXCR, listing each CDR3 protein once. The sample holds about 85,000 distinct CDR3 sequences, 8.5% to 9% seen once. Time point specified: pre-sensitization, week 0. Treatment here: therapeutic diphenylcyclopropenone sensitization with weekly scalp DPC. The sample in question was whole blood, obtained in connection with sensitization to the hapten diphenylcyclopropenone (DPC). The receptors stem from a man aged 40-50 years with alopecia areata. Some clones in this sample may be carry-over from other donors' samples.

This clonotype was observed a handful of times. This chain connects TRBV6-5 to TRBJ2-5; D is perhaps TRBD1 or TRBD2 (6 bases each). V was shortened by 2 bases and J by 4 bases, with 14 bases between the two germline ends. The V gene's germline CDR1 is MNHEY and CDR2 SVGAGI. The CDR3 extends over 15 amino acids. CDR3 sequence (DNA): TGTGCCAGCAGTTACGGAGGGGGGCAGGGAGAGACCCAGTACTTC. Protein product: CASSYGGGQGETQYF.

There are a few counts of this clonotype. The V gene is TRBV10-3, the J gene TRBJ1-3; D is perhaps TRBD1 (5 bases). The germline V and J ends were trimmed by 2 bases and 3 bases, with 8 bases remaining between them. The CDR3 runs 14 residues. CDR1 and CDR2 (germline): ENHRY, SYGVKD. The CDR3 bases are TGTGCCATCAGTGAGCAGGGTGATGGAAACACCATATATTTT. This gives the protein CAISEQGDGNTIYF.

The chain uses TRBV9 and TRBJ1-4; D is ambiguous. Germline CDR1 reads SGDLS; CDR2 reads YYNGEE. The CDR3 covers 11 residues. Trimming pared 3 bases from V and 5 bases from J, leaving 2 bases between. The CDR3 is CASSANEKLFF. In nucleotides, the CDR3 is TGTGCCAGCAGCGCAAATGAAAAACTGTTTTTT.

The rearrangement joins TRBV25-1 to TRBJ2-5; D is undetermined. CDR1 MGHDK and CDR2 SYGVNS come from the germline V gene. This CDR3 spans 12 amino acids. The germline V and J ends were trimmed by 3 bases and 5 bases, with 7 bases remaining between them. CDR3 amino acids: CASSDDGETQYF. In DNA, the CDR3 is TGTGCCAGCAGTGATGATGGGGAGACCCAGTACTTC.

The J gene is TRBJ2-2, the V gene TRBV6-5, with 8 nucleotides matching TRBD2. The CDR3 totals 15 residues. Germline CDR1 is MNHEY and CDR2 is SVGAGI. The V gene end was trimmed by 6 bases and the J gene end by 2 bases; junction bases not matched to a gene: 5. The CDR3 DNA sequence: TGTGCCAGCAGGGGTGCGGGGGGAAACACCGGGGAGCTGTTTTTT. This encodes CASRGAGGNTGELFF.

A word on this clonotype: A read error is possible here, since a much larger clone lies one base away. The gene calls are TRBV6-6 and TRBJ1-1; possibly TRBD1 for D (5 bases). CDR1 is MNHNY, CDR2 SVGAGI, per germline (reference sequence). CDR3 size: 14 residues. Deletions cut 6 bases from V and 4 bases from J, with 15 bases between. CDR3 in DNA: TGTGCCAGCAGCCGGGGCAGGGATCGCACTGAAGCTTTCTTT. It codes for CASSRGRDRTEAFF.

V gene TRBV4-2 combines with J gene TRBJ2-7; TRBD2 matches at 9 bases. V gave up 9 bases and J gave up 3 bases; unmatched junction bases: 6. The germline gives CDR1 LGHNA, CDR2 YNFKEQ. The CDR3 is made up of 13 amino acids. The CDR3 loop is CARGASGNYEQYV. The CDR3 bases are TGTGCCAGGGGGGCTAGCGGGAACTACGAGCAGTACGTC.

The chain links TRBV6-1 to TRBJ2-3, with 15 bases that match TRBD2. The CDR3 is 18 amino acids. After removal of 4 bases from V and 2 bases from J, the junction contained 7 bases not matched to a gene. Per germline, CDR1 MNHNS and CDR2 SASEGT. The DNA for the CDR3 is TGTGCCAGCAGTGGGGGGGGACTAGCGGGAGGACCCACAGATACGCAGTATTTT. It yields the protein CASSGGGLAGGPTDTQYF.

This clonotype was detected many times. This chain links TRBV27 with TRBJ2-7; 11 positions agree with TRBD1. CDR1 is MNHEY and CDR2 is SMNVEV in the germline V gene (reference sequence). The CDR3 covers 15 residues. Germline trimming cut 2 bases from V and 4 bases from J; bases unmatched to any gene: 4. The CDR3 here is CASSLRGQGGYEQYV. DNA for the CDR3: TGTGCCAGCAGTTTAAGGGGACAGGGGGGGTACGAGCAGTACGTC.

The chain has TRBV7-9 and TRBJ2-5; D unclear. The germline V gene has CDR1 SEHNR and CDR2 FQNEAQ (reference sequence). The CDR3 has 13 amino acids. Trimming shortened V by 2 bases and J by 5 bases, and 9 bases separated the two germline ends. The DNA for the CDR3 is TGTGCCAGCAGCTTAAACTCCCCGGAGACCCAGTACTTC. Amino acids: CASSLNSPETQYF.

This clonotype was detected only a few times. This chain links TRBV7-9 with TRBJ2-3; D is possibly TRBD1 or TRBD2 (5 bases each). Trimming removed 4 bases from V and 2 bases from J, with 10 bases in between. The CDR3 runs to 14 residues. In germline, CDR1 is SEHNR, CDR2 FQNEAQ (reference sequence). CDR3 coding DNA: TGTGCCAGCAGCTACTGGGACCACACAGATACGCAGTATTTT. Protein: CASSYWDHTDTQYF.

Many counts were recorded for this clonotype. This chain's CDR3 is CASSPETGSLAGDMFF. The CDR3 DNA reads as TGTGCCAGCAGCCCCGAGACGGGTAGCCTAGCGGGAGATATGTTCTTC. V and J are TRBV3-1 and TRBJ2-1, with 10 bases aligning to TRBD2. The V gene end was trimmed by 4 bases and the J gene end by 15 bases; junction bases not matched to a gene: 18. Per germline, CDR1 LGHDT and CDR2 YNNKEL (reference sequence). This CDR3 comprises 16 residues.

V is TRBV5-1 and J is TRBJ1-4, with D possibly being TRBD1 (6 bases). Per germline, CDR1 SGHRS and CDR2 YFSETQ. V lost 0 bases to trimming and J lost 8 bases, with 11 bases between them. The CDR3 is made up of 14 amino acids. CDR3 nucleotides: TGCGCCAGCAGCTTGGGCGGGGGCGACGAAAAACTGTTTTTT. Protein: CASSLGGGDEKLFF.

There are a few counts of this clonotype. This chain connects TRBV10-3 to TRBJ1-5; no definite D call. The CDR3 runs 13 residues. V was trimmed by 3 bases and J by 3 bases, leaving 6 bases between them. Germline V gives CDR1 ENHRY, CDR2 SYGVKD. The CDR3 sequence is CAISDVVNQPQHF. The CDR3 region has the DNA TGTGCCATCAGTGATGTGGTCAATCAGCCCCAGCATTTT.

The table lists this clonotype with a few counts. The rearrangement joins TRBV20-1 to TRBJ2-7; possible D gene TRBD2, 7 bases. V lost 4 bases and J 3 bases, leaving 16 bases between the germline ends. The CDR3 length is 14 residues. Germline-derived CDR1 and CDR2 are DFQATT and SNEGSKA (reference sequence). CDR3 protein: CSAIEGDYHYEQYF. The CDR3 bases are TGCAGTGCTATTGAGGGGGACTACCACTACGAGCAGTACTTC.